There are a few counts of the clone carrying this T cell receptor (beta chain). Its antigen is currently unknown. The authors produced TCR alpha and TCR beta cDNA libraries with sample barcodes and UMIs by 5'RACE using constant-segment primers. MiXCR, run by TCRdb on the 5' RACE reads, gives a single entry per CDR3 protein. The table lists about 110,000 distinct CDR3 sequences, over 15% of them singletons, with roughly 6% in the top ten. Germline-derived CDR1 and CDR2 are MNHNS and SASEGT. This CDR3 is 13 amino acids long. V lost 11 bases and J 1 base, leaving 14 bases between the germline ends. The data are from a study of T-cell memory formation after mild COVID-19. Study findings and constraints: CD4+ clones that contracted lay mainly in CM and EM; CD8+ ones lay in EMRA.

The chain couples TRBV6-1 to TRBJ1-1; weak D call: TRBD1 (5 bases). The specimen was PBMCs or a T cell subset sorted from them (not recorded which). This clonotype was obtained from a young man who had mild COVID-19 (a few samples of this study predate the infection). Cell type and time point are not known. CDR3 residues: CAGTVTWNTEAFF. In nucleotides, the CDR3 is TGTGCCGGGACCGTGACCTGGAACACTGAAGCTTTCTTT.